A selection of T cell receptor beta chains follows, all from one sample in a study of cytomegalovirus exposure and HLA in healthy donors. The repertoire was sequenced with immunoSEQ multiplex PCR; TCRdb's copy has only in-frame clones and lacks some. The sample consists of tens of thousands of clones, over 60% of them appearing once. The sample was PBMCs. Receptors originate from a male donor in good health and CMV-seronegative. Both conserved end residues are part of each CDR3. D genes are given only for firm matches. The size of a clone is reported for some rows only, either as once, few or many, or as a class for expanded clones.

-	TRBJ1-6	TRBV11-3	-	TGTGCCAGCAGCATCACAGGGAATTCACCCCTCCACTTT	CASSITGNSPLHF
TRBD1	TRBJ2-7	TRBV5-5	-	TGTGCCAGCAGCTCCACCGGGACAGGGGAACCCCGGAGAAAAGAGCAGTACTTC	CASSSTGTGEPRRKEQYF
TRBD2	TRBJ2-1	TRBV2	once	TGTGCCAGCGGAGGGACGAGGAGCGGGAGCGGTTCATATGAGCAGTTCTTC	CASGGTRSGSGSYEQFF
-	TRBJ2-3	TRBV7-6	-	TGTGCCAGCAGCTTAGTAATGGAGACAGGCGACTGGAGCACAGATACGCAGTATTTT	CASSLVMETGDWSTDTQYF
TRBD1	TRBJ2-5	TRBV6-6	-	TGTGCCAGCAACGGACAGGGGAGGTTGGGGGCCCAGTACTTC	CASNGQGRLGAQYF
TRBD1	TRBJ1-4	TRBV7-8	-	TGTGCCAGCAGCCCGGGACAGGGGGCTGGGACTAATGAAAAACTGTTTTTT	CASSPGQGAGTNEKLFF
TRBD2	TRBJ2-2	TRBV6-5	-	TGTGCCAGCGGGTCTAGCGGTTTCACCGGGGAGCTGTTTTTT	CASGSSGFTGELFF
TRBD2	TRBJ2-1	TRBV4-1	-	TGCGCCAGCAGCCAAGAAAGACTAGCGGGAGGCGAGCAGTTCTTC	CASSQERLAGGEQFF
-	TRBJ1-1	TRBV7-9	-	TGTTCCAGCAGCTTAGTTCGGCAGGGTGGTGAAGCTTTCTTT	CSSSLVRQGGEAFF
-	TRBJ2-7	TRBV28	-	TGTGCCAGCAGTGGAGACGCCGGGACACCCCGATCCTACGAGCAGTACTTC	CASSGDAGTPRSYEQYF
TRBD1	TRBJ1-6	TRBV27	-	TGTGCCAGCAGTCCGTCGGACAGGATTTCACCCCTCCACTTT	CASSPSDRISPLHF
TRBD1	TRBJ1-4	TRBV5-5	-	TGTGCCAGCAGCTTCGGGACAGACGAAAAACTGTTTTTT	CASSFGTDEKLFF
-	TRBJ2-1	TRBV25-1	-	TGTGCCAGCGGAAACCGAAGGAGCTCCTACAATGAGCAGTTCTTC	CASGNRRSSYNEQFF
-	TRBJ2-5	TRBV28	-	TGTGCCAGCAGTTCCCTAGCGGGCCAGGGGGACCAGTACTTC	CASSSLAGQGDQYF
TRBD1	TRBJ2-5	TRBV20-1	few	TGCAGTGCCCGGACAGGGGAAACCCAGTACTTC	CSARTGETQYF
TRBD1	TRBJ1-2	TRBV28	-	TGTGCCATACGCAGTACAGGGGCCCGTATCCCCTATGGCTACACCTTC	CAIRSTGARIPYGYTF
-	TRBJ2-2	TRBV6-1	-	TGTGCCAGCAGTGAATCGGGTACGAACACCGGGGAGCTGTTTTTT	CASSESGTNTGELFF
-	TRBJ2-3	TRBV27	-	TGTGCCAGCAGTCCGACTATTGAAGACGCAGATACGCAGTATTTT	CASSPTIEDADTQYF
TRBD1	TRBJ2-3	TRBV7-8	-	TGTGCCAGCACCCTAGGTACAGGGGGCATGTCAGATACGCAGTATTTT	CASTLGTGGMSDTQYF
-	TRBJ1-5	TRBV7-9	-	TGTGCCAGCAGCTTAGAGGGAGCAAATCAGCCCCAGCATTTT	CASSLEGANQPQHF
-	TRBJ1-5	TRBV4-2	-	TGTGCCAGCAGCCAAGACTCACAGACCAATCAGCCCCAGCATTTT	CASSQDSQTNQPQHF
-	TRBJ2-5	TRBV5-5	-	TGTGCCAGCAGCCCTACGCGGGGGTACAGGGTGGAGACCCAGTACTTC	CASSPTRGYRVETQYF
TRBD1	TRBJ1-4	TRBV7-9	-	TGTGCCAGCGACAGGGGAGACAGCTATAATGAAAAACTGTTTTTT	CASDRGDSYNEKLFF
-	TRBJ2-1	TRBV27	-	TGTGCCAGCAGCACGAAACCCCTACCGTCCCCAAATAACAATGAGCAGTTCTTC	CASSTKPLPSPNNNEQFF
TRBD1	TRBJ1-5	TRBV7-4	-	TGTGCCAGCAGCCTAAAAAGGGACAGAGAAAATAGCAATCAGCCCCAGCATTTT	CASSLKRDRENSNQPQHF
-	TRBJ1-1	TRBV5-5	-	TGTGCCAGCAGCCTGGGGGCAGGGCTAATGAACACTGAAGCTTTCTTT	CASSLGAGLMNTEAFF
-	TRBJ1-2	TRBV25-1	-	TGTGCCAGCAGTGGCGTCAGGGTTAATGGCTACACCTTC	CASSGVRVNGYTF
TRBD1	TRBJ2-3	TRBV5-1	-	TGCGCCAGCACACCGACAGGGCTGACAGATACGCAGTATTTT	CASTPTGLTDTQYF
-	TRBJ1-2	TRBV4-2	-	TGTGCCAGCAGCCAAGTAGGAGATGGCTACACCTTC	CASSQVGDGYTF
TRBD1	TRBJ1-1	TRBV5-1	-	TGCGCCAGCAGCCCACAGGGGATGAACACTGAAGCTTTCTTT	CASSPQGMNTEAFF
TRBD1	TRBJ1-1	TRBV2	few	TGTGCCAGCAGTTCACAGGGGGCGCGGAACACTGAAGCTTTCTTT	CASSSQGARNTEAFF
-	TRBJ2-7	TRBV6-5	-	TGTGCCAGCAGTTACCGGGACTCGAGGGACGAGCAGTACTTC	CASSYRDSRDEQYF
-	TRBJ2-5	TRBV10-3	-	TGTGCCATCAGGGACACAGACCAAGAGACCCAGTACTTC	CAIRDTDQETQYF
-	TRBJ2-1	TRBV6-5	few	TGTGCCAGCAGCGAGGAACAATACAATGAGCAGTTCTTC	CASSEEQYNEQFF
TRBD2	TRBJ2-5	TRBV2	-	TGTGCCAGCTCCCTTAGCGGGGTCGTGAGAGAGACCCAGTACTTC	CASSLSGVVRETQYF
TRBD2	TRBJ2-1	TRBV5-4	once	TGTGCCAGCAGTGGGGGGAGGGAGGGTGAGCAGTTCTTC	CASSGGREGEQFF
-	TRBJ1-1	TRBV27	once	TGTGCCAGCAGTTTTAGGGGCAGGGTTATGAACACTGAAGCTTTCTTT	CASSFRGRVMNTEAFF
TRBD1	TRBJ1-4	TRBV23-1	-	TGCGCCAGCAGTCAATCTGGCCCGACAGGGGGCATGAATGAAAAACTGTTTTTT	CASSQSGPTGGMNEKLFF
-	TRBJ1-5	TRBV4-2	-	TGTGCCAGCAGCCAGGGCGGGAGCAATCAGCCCCAGCATTTT	CASSQGGSNQPQHF
TRBD2	TRBJ2-3	TRBV6-1	-	TGTGCCAGCAGTGATGGGACTAGCGGGGGGGCTTGGGGTGTCACAGATACGCAGTATTTT	CASSDGTSGGAWGVTDTQYF
-	TRBJ1-1	TRBV18	few	TGTGCCAGCTCACCACCGGGTAGGAGCACTGAAGCTTTCTTT	CASSPPGRSTEAFF
-	TRBJ1-1	TRBV5-1	few	TGCGCCAGCGCCGTGACGCGGAGGGAATTATTGAACACTGAAGCTTTCTTT	CASAVTRRELLNTEAFF